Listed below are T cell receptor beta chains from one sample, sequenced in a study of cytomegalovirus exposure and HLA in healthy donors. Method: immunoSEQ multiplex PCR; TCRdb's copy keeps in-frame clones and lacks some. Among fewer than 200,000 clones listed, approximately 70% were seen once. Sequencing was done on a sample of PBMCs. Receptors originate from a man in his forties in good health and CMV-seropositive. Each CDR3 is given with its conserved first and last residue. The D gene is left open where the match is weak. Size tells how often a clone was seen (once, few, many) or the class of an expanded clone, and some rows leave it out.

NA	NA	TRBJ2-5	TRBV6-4	CASSDSSGGGQSVETQYF	TGTGCCAGCAGTGACTCGAGTGGGGGGGGGCAGAGTGTAGAGACCCAGTACTTC
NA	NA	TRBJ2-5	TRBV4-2	CASSRESGWETQYF	TGTGCCAGCAGCCGAGAAAGCGGCTGGGAGACCCAGTACTTC
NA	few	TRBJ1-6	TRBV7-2	CASSSGGDNSPLHF	TGTGCCAGCAGCTCAGGCGGGGATAATTCACCCCTCCACTTT
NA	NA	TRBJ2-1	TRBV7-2	CASSSSGGTYNEQFF	TGTGCCAGCAGCTCAAGTGGGGGGACCTACAATGAGCAGTTCTTC
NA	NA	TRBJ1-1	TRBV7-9	CASSTSGMNTEAFF	TGTGCCAGCAGCACCTCAGGGATGAACACTGAAGCTTTCTTT
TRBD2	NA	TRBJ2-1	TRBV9	CASSTGGGGQFF	TGTGCCAGCTCCACGGGGGGGGGCGGGCAGTTCTTC
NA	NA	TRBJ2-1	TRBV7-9	CASSFRLDSYNEQFF	TGTGCCAGCAGCTTTCGACTGGACTCCTACAATGAGCAGTTCTTC
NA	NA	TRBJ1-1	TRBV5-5	CASKIDIHTEAFF	TGTGCCAGCAAGATTGACATACACACTGAAGCTTTCTTT
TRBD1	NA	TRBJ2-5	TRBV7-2	CASSRQGVHQETQYF	TGTGCCAGCAGCCGACAGGGGGTGCATCAAGAGACCCAGTACTTC
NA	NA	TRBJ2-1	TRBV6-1	CASSLSYNEQFF	TGTGCCAGCAGTCTTTCCTACAATGAGCAGTTCTTC
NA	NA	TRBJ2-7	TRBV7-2	CASSRGQPPEQYF	TGTGCCAGCAGCCGGGGACAACCTCCCGAGCAGTACTTC
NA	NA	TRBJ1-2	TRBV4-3	CASSPGLRGGGYTF	TGCGCCAGCAGCCCGGGGTTACGAGGAGGTGGCTACACCTTC
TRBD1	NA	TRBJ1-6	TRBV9	CASSARDSTNSPLHF	TGTGCCAGCAGCGCGAGGGACAGCACTAATTCACCCCTCCACTTT
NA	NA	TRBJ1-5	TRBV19	CASSIRQSNQPQHF	TGTGCCAGTAGTATAAGACAGAGCAATCAGCCCCAGCATTTT
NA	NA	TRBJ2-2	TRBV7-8	CASSLGHQNTGELFF	TGTGCCAGCAGCTTAGGACACCAGAACACCGGGGAGCTGTTTTTT
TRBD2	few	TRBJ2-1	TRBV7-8	CASSLLAGGDNEQFF	TGTGCCAGCAGCTTGCTAGCGGGAGGGGACAATGAGCAGTTCTTC
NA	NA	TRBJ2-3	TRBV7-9	CASSLSGGTDTQYF	TGTGCCAGCAGCCTGTCGGGGGGCACAGATACGCAGTATTTT
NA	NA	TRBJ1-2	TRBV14	CASSQDLAGIYGYTF	TGTGCCAGCAGCCAAGATCTGGCAGGAATTTATGGCTACACCTTC
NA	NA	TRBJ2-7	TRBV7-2	CASSTQPGRAEQYF	TGTGCCAGCAGCACCCAACCTGGGCGGGCCGAGCAGTACTTC
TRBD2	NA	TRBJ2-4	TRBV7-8	CASSFTGGGKNIQYF	TGTGCCAGCAGCTTTACGGGGGGAGGCAAAAACATTCAGTACTTC
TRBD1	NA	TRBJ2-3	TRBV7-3	CASSLSGGTDTQYF	TGTGCCAGCAGCTTATCAGGGGGAACAGATACGCAGTATTTT
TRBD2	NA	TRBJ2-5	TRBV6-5	CASSSSWGGSETQYF	TGTGCCAGCAGTAGCTCGTGGGGGGGGAGTGAGACCCAGTACTTC
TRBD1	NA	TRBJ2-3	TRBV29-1	CSVEDARGQEGDTQYF	TGCAGCGTTGAAGACGCCAGGGGGCAGGAGGGAGATACGCAGTATTTT
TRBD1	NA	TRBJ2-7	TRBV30	CAWTSPDRASYEQYF	TGTGCCTGGACCTCCCCGGACAGGGCCTCCTACGAGCAGTACTTC
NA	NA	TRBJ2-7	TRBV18	CASSPRNQGEQYF	TGTGCCAGCTCACCACGGAACCAGGGCGAGCAGTACTTC
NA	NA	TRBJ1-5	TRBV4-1	CASSQLPGGYSPYSNQPQHF	TGCGCCAGCAGCCAACTCCCCGGGGGTTATTCCCCTTATAGCAATCAGCCCCAGCATTTT
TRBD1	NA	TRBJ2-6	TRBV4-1	CASSHPPRTGFSSGANVLTF	TGCGCCAGCAGCCATCCCCCCCGGACAGGCTTCAGCTCTGGGGCCAACGTCCTGACTTTC
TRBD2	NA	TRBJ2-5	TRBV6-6	CASTPGGQARETQYF	TGTGCCAGCACCCCGGGGGGTCAGGCTCGGGAGACCCAGTACTTC
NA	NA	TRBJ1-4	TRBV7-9	CASSLGARNEKLFF	TGTGCCAGCAGCTTAGGGGCCCGTAATGAAAAACTGTTTTTT
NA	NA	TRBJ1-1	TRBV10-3	CAISESRAEAFF	TGTGCCATCAGTGAGTCCAGGGCGGAAGCTTTCTTT
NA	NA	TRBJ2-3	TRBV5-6	CASSFGQTDTQYF	TGTGCCAGCAGTTTCGGACAGACAGATACGCAGTATTTT
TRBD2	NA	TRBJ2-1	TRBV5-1	CASSLVSSGGAWNEQFF	TGCGCCAGCAGCTTGGTGTCTAGCGGGGGGGCCTGGAATGAGCAGTTCTTC
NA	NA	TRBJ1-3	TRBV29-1	CSVEDRGGFQNTIYF	TGCAGCGTTGAAGATCGCGGGGGCTTTCAAAACACCATATATTTT
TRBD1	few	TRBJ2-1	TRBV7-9	CASSSVGQGTEQFF	TGTGCCAGCAGCTCAGTCGGACAGGGGACTGAGCAGTTCTTC
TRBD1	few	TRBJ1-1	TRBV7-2	CASSRDRGHTEAFF	TGTGCCAGCAGCAGGGACAGGGGGCACACTGAAGCTTTCTTT
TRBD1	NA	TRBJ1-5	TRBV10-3	CATADREYGDQPQHF	TGTGCCACGGCAGACAGGGAGTACGGGGATCAGCCCCAGCATTTT
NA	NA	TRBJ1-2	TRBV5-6	CASRQTGGAYGYTF	TGTGCCAGCAGGCAAACCGGGGGGGCGTATGGCTACACCTTC
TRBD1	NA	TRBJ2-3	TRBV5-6	CASSHDRGGTDTQYF	TGTGCCAGCAGCCATGACAGGGGGGGCACAGATACGCAGTATTTT
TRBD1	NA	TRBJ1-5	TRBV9	CASSATGVSNQPQHF	TGTGCCAGCAGCGCGACAGGGGTTAGCAATCAGCCCCAGCATTTT
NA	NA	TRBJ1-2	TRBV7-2	CASTKGIDYGYTF	TGTGCCAGCACCAAGGGGATAGACTATGGCTACACCTTC
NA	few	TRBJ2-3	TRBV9	CASPFGGNGTDTQYF	TGTGCCAGCCCATTCGGGGGAAACGGCACAGATACGCAGTATTTT
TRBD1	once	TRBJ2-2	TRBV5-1	CASSLRDRGLTGELFF	TGCGCCAGCAGCTTGCGGGACAGGGGGCTTACCGGGGAGCTGTTTTTT
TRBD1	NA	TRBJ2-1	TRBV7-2	CASSLDRGHNEQFF	TGTGCCAGCAGCTTAGACAGGGGGCACAATGAGCAGTTCTTC
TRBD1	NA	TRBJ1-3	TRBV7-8	CASSQTGGWRQGRSGNTIYF	TGTGCCAGCAGCCAGACGGGGGGTTGGAGACAGGGGCGCTCTGGAAACACCATATATTTT
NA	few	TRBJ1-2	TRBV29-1	CSAKTGTNYGYTF	TGCAGCGCCAAAACAGGGACCAACTATGGCTACACCTTC
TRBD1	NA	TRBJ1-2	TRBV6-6	CASSYGQGNNGYTF	TGTGCCAGCAGTTACGGACAGGGTAATAATGGCTACACCTTC
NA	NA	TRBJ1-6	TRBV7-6	CASSFWGLSYNSPLHF	TGTGCCAGCAGCTTCTGGGGCCTCTCCTATAATTCACCCCTCCACTTT
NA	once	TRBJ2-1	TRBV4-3	CASSLTRGWNEQFF	TGCGCCAGCAGCCTCACCAGAGGCTGGAATGAGCAGTTCTTC
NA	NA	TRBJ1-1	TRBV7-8	CASTMIQGNTEAFF	TGTGCCAGCACCATGATACAGGGGAACACTGAAGCTTTCTTT
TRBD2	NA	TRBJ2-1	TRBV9	CASSVPTSGGYNEQFF	TGTGCCAGCAGCGTTCCGACTAGCGGGGGTTACAATGAGCAGTTCTTC
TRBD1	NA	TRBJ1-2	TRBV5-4	CASSPNTGGGDGYGYTF	TGTGCCAGCAGCCCGAACACAGGGGGCGGCGACGGCTATGGCTACACCTTC
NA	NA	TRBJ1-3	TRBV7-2	CASSLVSQDSFPGNTIYF	TGTGCCAGCAGCTTAGTGTCCCAGGACAGTTTCCCTGGAAACACCATATATTTT
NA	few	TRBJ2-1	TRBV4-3	CASSPGGTVYNEQFF	TGCGCCAGCAGCCCAGGGGGGACTGTTTACAATGAGCAGTTCTTC